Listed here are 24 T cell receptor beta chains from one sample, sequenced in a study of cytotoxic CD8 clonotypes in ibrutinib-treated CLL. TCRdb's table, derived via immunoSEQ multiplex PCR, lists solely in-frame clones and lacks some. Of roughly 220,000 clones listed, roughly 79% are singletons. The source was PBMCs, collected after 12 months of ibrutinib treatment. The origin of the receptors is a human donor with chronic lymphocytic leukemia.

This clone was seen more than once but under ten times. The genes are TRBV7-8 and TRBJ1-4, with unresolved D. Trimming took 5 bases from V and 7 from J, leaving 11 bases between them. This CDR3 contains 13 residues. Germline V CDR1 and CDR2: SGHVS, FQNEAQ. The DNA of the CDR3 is TGTGCCAGCAGCCCCTGGACGAGTGAAAAACTGTTTTTT. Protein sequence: CASSPWTSEKLFF.

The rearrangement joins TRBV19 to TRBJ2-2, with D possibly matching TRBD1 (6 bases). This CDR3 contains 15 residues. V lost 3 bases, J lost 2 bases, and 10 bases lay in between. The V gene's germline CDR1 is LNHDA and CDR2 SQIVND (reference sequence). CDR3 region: CASSIRTANTGELFF. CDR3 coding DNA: TGTGCCAGTAGTATTCGGACAGCTAACACCGGGGAGCTGTTTTTT.

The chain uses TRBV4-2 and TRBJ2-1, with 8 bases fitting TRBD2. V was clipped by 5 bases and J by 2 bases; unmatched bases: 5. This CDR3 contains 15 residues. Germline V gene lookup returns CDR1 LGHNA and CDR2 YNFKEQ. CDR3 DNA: TGTGCCAGCAGCTTAGCACTAGCGGCCTACAATGAGCAGTTCTTC. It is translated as CASSLALAAYNEQFF.

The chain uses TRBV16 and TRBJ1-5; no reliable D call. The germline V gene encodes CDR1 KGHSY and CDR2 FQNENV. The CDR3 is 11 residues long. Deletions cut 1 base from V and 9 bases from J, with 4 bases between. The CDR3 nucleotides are TGTGCCAGCAGCCAATGGGGGCCCCAGCATTTT. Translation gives CASSQWGPQHF.

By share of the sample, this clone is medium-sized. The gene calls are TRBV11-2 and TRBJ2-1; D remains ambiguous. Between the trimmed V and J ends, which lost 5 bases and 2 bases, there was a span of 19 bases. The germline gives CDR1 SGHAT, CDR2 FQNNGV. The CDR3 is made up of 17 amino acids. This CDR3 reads CASSHPAPGGTYNEQFF. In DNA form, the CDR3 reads TGTGCCAGCAGCCACCCCGCCCCCGGCGGAACCTACAATGAGCAGTTCTTC.

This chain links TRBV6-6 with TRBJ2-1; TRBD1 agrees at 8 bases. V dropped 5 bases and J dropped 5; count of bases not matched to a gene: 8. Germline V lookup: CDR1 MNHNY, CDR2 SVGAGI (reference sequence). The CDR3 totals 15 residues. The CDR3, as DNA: TGTGCCAGCAGTACGCCGGGACAGGCTAACAATGAGCAGTTCTTC. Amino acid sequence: CASSTPGQANNEQFF.

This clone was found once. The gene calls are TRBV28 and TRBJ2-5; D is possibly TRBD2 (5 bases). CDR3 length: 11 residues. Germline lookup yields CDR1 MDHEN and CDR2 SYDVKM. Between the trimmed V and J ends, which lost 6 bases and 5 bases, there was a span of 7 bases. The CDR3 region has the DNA TGTGCCAGCAGGCTAGCTGAGACCCAGTACTTC. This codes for CASRLAETQYF.

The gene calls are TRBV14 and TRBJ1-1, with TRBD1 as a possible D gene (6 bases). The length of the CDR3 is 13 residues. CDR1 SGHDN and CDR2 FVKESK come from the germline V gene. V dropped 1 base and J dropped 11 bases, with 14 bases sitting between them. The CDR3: CASSQVEGGLAFF. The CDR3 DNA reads TGTGCCAGCAGCCAAGTAGAAGGGGGGTTGGCTTTCTTT. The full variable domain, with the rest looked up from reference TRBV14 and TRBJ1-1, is EAGVTQFPSHSVIEKGQTVTLRCDPISGHDNLYWYRRVMGKEIKFLLHFVKESKQDESGMPNNRFLAERTGGTYSTLKVQPAELEDSGVYFCASSQVEGGLAFFGQGTRLTVV.

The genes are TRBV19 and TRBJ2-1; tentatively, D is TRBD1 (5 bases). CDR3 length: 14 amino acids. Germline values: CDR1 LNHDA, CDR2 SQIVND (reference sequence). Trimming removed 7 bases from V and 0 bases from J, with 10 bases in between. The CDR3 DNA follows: TGTGCCAGTACCGGGCAGGGCTCCTACAATGAGCAGTTCTTC. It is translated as CASTGQGSYNEQFF.

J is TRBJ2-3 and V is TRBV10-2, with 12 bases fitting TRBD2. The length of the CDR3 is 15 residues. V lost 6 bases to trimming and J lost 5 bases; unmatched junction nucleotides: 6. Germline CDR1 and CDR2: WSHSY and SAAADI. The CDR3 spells CASRGLAGFQDTQYF. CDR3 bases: TGCGCCAGCAGAGGACTAGCGGGGTTTCAAGATACGCAGTATTTT.

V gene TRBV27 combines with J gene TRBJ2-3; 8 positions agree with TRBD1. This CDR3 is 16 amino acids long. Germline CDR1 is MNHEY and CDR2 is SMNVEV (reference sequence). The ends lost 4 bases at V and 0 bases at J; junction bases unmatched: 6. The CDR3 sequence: CASSYHGQGSTDTQYF. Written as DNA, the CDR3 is TGTGCCAGCAGTTATCACGGACAGGGTAGCACAGATACGCAGTATTTT.

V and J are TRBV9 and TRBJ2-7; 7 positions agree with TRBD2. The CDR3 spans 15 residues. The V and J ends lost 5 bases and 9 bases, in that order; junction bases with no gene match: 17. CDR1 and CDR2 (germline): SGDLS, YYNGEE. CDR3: CASSSRDAPSGRQYF. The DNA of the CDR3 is TGTGCCAGCAGTTCCCGGGACGCGCCTAGCGGTAGGCAGTACTTC. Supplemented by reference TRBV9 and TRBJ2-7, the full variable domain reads DSGVTQTPKHLITATGQRVTLRCSPRSGDLSVYWYQQSLDQGLQFLIQYYNGEERAKGNILERFSAQQFPDLHSELNLSSLELGDSALYFCASSSRDAPSGRQYFGPGTRLTVT.

CDR3 residues: CASSRTGAATNEKLFF. The DNA for the CDR3 is TGTGCCAGCAGCCGCACAGGGGCGGCAACTAATGAAAAACTGTTTTTT. J is TRBJ1-4 and V is TRBV5-4; 7 bases are shared with TRBD1. Losses at the gene ends were 4 bases for V and 0 bases for J; bases not matched to a gene: 6. This CDR3 has 16 amino acids. Germline V gene sequence: CDR1 SGHNT, CDR2 YYREEE (reference sequence).

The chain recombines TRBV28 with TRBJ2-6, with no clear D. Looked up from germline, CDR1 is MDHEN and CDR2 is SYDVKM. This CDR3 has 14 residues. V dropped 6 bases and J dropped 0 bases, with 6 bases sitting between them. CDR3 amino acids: CASSSSSGANVLTF. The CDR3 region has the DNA TGTGCCAGCAGCTCTTCCTCTGGGGCCAACGTCCTGACTTTC.

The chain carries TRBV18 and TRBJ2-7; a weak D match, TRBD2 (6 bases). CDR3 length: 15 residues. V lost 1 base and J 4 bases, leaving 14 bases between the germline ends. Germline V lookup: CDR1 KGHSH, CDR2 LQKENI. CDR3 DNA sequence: TGTGCCAGCTCACCACGGGAGGCGAAGTCTTACGAGCAGTACTTC. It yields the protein CASSPREAKSYEQYF.

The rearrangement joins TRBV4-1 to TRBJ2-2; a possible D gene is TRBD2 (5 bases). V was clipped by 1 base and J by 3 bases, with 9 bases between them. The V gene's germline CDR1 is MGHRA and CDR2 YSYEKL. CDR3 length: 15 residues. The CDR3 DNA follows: TGCGCCAGCAGCCAAGGGAGGTTATACACCGGGGAGCTGTTTTTT. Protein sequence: CASSQGRLYTGELFF.

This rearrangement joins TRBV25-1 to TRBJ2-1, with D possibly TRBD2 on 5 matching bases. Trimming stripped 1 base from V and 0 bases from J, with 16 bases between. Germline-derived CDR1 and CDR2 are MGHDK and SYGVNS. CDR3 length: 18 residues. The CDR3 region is CASSESTVASLSYNEQFF. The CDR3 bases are TGTGCCAGCAGTGAATCAACCGTAGCGTCCCTCTCCTACAATGAGCAGTTCTTC.

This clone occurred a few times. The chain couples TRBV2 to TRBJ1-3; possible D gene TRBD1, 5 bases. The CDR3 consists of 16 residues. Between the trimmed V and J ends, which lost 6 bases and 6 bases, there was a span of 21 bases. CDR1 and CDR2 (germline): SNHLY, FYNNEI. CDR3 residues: CASRLMGGTEKNTIYF. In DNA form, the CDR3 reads TGTGCCAGCAGACTCATGGGAGGGACGGAGAAAAACACCATATATTTT.

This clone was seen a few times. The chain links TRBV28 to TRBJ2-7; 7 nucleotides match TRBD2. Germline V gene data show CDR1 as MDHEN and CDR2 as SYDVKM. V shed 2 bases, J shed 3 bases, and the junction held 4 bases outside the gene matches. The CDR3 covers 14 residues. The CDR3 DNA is TGTGCCAGCAGTTTAGGGGGGGACGTCTACGAGCAGTACTTC. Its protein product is CASSLGGDVYEQYF.

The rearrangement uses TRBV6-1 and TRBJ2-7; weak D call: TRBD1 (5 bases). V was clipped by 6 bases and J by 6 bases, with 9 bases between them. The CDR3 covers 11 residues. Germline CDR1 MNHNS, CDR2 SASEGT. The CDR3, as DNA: TGTGCCAGCAGCCAGGGTTCCGAGCAGTACTTC. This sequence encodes CASSQGSEQYF.

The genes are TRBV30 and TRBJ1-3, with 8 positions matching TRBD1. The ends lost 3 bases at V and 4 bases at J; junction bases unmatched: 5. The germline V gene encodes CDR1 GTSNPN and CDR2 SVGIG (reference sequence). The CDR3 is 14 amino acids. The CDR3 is CAWRRTGTGNTIYF. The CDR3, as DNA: TGTGCCTGGAGACGGACAGGGACGGGAAACACCATATATTTT. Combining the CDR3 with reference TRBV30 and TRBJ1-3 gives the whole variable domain SQTIHQWPATLVQPVGSPLSLECTVEGTSNPNLYWYRQAAGRGLQLLFYSVGIGQISSEVPQNLSASRPQDRQFILSSKKLLLSDSGFYLCAWRRTGTGNTIYFGEGSWLTVV.

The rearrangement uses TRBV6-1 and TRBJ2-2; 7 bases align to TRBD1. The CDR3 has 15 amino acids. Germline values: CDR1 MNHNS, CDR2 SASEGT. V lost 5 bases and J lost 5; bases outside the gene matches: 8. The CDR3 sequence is CASSLDRVGTGELFF. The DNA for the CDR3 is TGTGCCAGCAGTTTAGACAGGGTTGGAACCGGGGAGCTGTTTTTT.

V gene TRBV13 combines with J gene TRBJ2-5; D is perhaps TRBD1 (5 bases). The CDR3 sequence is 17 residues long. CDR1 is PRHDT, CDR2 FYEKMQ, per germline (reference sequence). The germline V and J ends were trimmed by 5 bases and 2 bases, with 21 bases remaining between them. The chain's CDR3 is CASSLSTTATLQETQYF. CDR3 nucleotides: TGTGCCAGCAGCCTAAGTACGACAGCGACTCTTCAAGAGACCCAGTACTTC.

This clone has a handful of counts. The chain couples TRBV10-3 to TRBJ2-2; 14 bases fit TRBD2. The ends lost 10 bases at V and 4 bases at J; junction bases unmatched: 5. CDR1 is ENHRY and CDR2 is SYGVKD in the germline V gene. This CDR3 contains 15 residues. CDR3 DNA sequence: TGTGCCACGACTAGCGGGAGGGGGGGCACCGGGGAGCTGTTTTTT. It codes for CATTSGRGGTGELFF.